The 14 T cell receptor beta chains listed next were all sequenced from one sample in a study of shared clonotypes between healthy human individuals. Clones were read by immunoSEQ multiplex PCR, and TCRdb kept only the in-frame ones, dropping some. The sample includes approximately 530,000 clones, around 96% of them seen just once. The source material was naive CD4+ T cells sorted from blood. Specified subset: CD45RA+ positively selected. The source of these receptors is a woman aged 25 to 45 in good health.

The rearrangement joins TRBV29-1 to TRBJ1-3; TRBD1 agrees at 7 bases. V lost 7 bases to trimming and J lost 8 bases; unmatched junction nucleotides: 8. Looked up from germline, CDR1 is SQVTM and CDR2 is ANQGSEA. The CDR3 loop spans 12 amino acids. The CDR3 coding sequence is TGCAGCGCATTAGACAGGGTTGACACCATATATTTT. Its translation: CSALDRVDTIYF. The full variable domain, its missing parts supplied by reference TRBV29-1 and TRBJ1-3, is SAVISQKPSRDICQRGTSLTIQCQVDSQVTMMFWYRQQPGQSLTLIATANQGSEATYESGFVIDKFPISRPNLTFSTLTVSNMSPEDSSIYLCSALDRVDTIYFGEGSWLTVV.

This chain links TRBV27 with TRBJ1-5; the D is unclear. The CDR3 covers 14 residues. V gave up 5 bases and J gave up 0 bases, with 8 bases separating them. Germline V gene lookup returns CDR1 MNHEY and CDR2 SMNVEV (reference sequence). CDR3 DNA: TGTGCCAGCAGTCCTCAATATAGCAATCAGCCCCAGCATTTT. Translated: CASSPQYSNQPQHF.

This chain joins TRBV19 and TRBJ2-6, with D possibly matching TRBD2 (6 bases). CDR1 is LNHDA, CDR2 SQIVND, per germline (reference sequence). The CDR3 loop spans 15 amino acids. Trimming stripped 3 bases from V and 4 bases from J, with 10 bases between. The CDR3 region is CASSMSGVGANVLTF. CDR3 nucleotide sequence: TGTGCCAGTAGTATGTCGGGGGTCGGGGCCAACGTCCTGACTTTC. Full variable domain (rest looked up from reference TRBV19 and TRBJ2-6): DGGITQSPKYLFRKEGQNVTLSCEQNLNHDAMYWYRQDPGQGLRLIYYSQIVNDFQKGDIAEGYSVSREKKESFPLTVTSAQKNPTAFYLCASSMSGVGANVLTFGAGSRLTVL.

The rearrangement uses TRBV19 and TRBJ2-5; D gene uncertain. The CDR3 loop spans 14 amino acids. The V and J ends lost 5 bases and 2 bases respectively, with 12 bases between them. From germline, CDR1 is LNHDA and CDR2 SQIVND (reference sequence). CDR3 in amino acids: CASSRNGLQETQYF. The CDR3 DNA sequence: TGTGCCAGTAGTCGGAACGGGCTTCAAGAGACCCAGTACTTC.

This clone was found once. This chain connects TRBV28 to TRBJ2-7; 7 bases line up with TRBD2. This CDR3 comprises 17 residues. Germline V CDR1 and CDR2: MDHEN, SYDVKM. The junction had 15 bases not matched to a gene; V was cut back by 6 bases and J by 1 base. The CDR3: CASSPTSASADSYEQYF. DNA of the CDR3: TGTGCCAGCAGCCCCACTAGCGCCTCAGCCGATTCCTACGAGCAGTACTTC.

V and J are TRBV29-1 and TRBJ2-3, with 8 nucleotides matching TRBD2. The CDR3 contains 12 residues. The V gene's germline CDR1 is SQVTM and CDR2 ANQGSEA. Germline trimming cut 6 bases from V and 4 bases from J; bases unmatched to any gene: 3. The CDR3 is CSVGLDSDTQYF. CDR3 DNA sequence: TGCAGCGTGGGACTAGATTCAGATACGCAGTATTTT.

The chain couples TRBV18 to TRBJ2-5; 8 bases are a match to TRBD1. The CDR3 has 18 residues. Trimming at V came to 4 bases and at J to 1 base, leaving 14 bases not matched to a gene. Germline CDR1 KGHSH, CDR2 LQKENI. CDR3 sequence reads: CASSRSVYDRGIQETQYF. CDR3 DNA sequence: TGTGCCAGCTCACGCTCCGTTTATGACAGGGGAATCCAAGAGACCCAGTACTTC.

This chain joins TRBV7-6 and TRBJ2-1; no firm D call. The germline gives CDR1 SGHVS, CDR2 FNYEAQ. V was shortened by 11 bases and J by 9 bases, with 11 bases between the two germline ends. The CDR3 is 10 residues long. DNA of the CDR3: TGTGCCGGGGTTTCGGGTGAGCAGTTCTTC. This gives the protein CAGVSGEQFF.

The CDR3 sequence: CAWSVRSGRGNTIYF. The CDR3 region has the DNA TGTGCCTGGAGTGTGAGGAGTGGGCGTGGAAACACCATATATTTT. V and J are TRBV30 and TRBJ1-3; D is unresolved. The CDR3 has 15 residues. Trimming left V 0 bases short and J 3 bases short, with 12 bases between. Germline V gene sequence: CDR1 GTSNPN, CDR2 SVGIG (reference sequence).

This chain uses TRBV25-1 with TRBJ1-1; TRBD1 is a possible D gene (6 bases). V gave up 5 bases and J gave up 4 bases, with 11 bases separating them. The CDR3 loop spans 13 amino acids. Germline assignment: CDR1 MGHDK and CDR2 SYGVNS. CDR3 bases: TGTGCCAGCAGTCCCCGGGGGGCCACTGAAGCTTTCTTT. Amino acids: CASSPRGATEAFF.

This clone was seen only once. CDR3 nucleotide sequence: TGTGCCAGCAGTACCTTTAGTACACCCCATAAGTACTTC. It specifies CASSTFSTPHKYF. The rearrangement uses TRBV28 and TRBJ2-7; D uncertain. The germline gives CDR1 MDHEN, CDR2 SYDVKM. The CDR3 has 13 residues. V shed 5 bases and J shed 11 bases, with 19 bases lying between them.

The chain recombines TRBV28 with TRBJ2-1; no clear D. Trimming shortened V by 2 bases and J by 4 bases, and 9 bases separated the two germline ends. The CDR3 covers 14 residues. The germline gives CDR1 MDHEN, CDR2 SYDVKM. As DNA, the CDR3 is TGTGCCAGCAGTTTAGTAGTTGATTACAATGAGCAGTTCTTC. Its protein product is CASSLVVDYNEQFF.

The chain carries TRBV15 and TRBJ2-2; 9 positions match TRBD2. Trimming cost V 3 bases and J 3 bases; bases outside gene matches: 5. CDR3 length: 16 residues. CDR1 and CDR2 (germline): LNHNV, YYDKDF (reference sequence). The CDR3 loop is CATSRAGGLDTGELFF. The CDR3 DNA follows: TGTGCCACCAGCAGGGCGGGAGGGTTAGACACCGGGGAGCTGTTTTTT.

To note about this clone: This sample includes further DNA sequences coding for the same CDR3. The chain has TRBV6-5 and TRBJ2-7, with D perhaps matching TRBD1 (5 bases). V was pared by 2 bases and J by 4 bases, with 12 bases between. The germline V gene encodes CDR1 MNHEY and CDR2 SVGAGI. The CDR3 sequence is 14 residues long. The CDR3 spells CASSYGGQGYEQYF. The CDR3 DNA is TGTGCCAGCAGTTACGGCGGACAAGGGTACGAGCAGTACTTC.